What follows are 19 T cell receptor beta chains derived from one specimen sequenced in a study of beta chain features in type 1 diabetes. Their antigens remain unidentified. Notes on the study in general: Patients with Type 1 diabetes showed moderately but significantly shorter TCRB CDR3s in all four CD4+ subsets.

Sequencing targeted expressed TCRB transcripts, as all isolated RNA had been reverse transcribed. The method was immunoSEQ multiplex PCR; TCRdb's version includes in-frame clones alone and lacks a portion of them. The table has around 240,000 clones, around 16% seen once. The sequenced material came from naive CD4+ T cells from blood. The receptor source for this set is a man aged 25 to 40 with type 1 diabetes.

In this sample, this clone turned up a few times. V is TRBV23-1 and J is TRBJ2-3, with 8 bases identical to TRBD2. TRBV23-1 qualifies as an ORF whose function is uncertain. There are 16 residues in the CDR3. J lost 3 bases, V lost 2 bases, and 7 bases had no gene match. CDR3 sequence: CASSQTRAGETDTQYF. The DNA for the CDR3 is TGCGCCAGCAGTCAAACTCGAGCGGGAGAAACAGATACGCAGTATTTT.

This clone occurred once. The J gene is TRBJ2-5, the V gene TRBV27, with D hard to call. Trimming stripped 2 bases from V and 2 bases from J, with 12 bases between. Germline V gene data show CDR1 as MNHEY and CDR2 as SMNVEV (reference sequence). The CDR3 length is 15 residues. The CDR3 sequence is CASSLEGGRQETQYF. The DNA of the CDR3 is TGTGCCAGCAGTTTAGAAGGCGGTAGGCAAGAGACCCAGTACTTC.

The chain joins TRBV29-1 to TRBJ1-2; D is uncertain. The CDR3 runs to 10 residues. Trimming took 4 bases from V and 8 from J, leaving 8 bases between them. Per germline, CDR1 SQVTM and CDR2 ANQGSEA. The CDR3 here is CSVGQEGYTF. For the CDR3, the DNA is TGCAGCGTTGGCCAGGAGGGCTACACCTTC. The full variable domain, rest sourced from reference TRBV29-1 and TRBJ1-2, is SAVISQKPSRDICQRGTSLTIQCQVDSQVTMMFWYRQQPGQSLTLIATANQGSEATYESGFVIDKFPISRPNLTFSTLTVSNMSPEDSSIYLCSVGQEGYTFGSGTRLTVV.

V usage is TRBV10-3 and J usage is TRBJ2-7; a weak D match, TRBD1 (6 bases). The ends were cut back, 0 bases at V and 1 base at J, with 7 bases in the middle. The CDR3 sequence is 14 residues long. Germline CDR1 ENHRY, CDR2 SYGVKD. DNA of the CDR3: TGTGCCATCAGTGAGTCCGGACAGTCCTACGAGCAGTACTTC. Protein: CAISESGQSYEQYF.

This clone was seen only a few times. V and J are TRBV5-4 and TRBJ2-3; 9 positions agree with TRBD2. The CDR3 runs 14 residues. Germline CDR1 is SGHNT and CDR2 is YYREEE (reference sequence). Trimming removed 6 bases from V and 2 bases from J; junction bases left unmatched: 4. The CDR3 nucleotides are TGTGCCAGCAAAGCGGGAGGTGCCACAGATACGCAGTATTTT. It translates to CASKAGGATDTQYF.

The chain recombines TRBV25-1 with TRBJ2-1; 9 bases map to TRBD1. V dropped 7 bases and J dropped 1; count of bases not matched to a gene: 5. The CDR3 length is 15 residues. The germline V gene encodes CDR1 MGHDK and CDR2 SYGVNS. CDR3 bases: TGTGCCAGCACCATCGGGACAGGGTCCTACAATGAGCAGTTCTTC. Translating it yields CASTIGTGSYNEQFF.

V and J are TRBV18 and TRBJ2-5; D is possibly TRBD1 or TRBD2 (5 bases each). Germline CDR1 is KGHSH and CDR2 is LQKENI. V lost 4 bases and J 5 bases, leaving 11 bases between the germline ends. The CDR3 totals 13 residues. The DNA of the CDR3 is TGTGCCAGCTCACAGGGGACGTCGGAGACCCAGTACTTC. Translation gives CASSQGTSETQYF.

The chain joins TRBV30 to TRBJ1-5; 8 nucleotides line up with TRBD1. CDR1 is GTSNPN and CDR2 is SVGIG in the germline V gene (reference sequence). There are 14 residues in the CDR3. The ends lost 3 bases at V and 4 bases at J; junction bases unmatched: 5. The CDR3: CAWRGTGGNQPQHF. CDR3 nucleotides: TGTGCCTGGAGAGGCACAGGGGGAAATCAGCCCCAGCATTTT.

The chain employs TRBV10-3 and TRBJ2-1; possible D gene TRBD2, 6 bases. The CDR3 spans 16 residues. V lost 6 bases, J lost 7 bases, and 22 bases lay in between. In germline, CDR1 is ENHRY, CDR2 SYGVKD. CDR3 region: CAISPSAGGMGNEQFF. CDR3 bases: TGTGCCATCAGCCCCTCAGCGGGTGGAATGGGGAATGAGCAGTTCTTC.

The chain couples TRBV29-1 to TRBJ2-4, with TRBD1 as a possible D gene (6 bases). V lost 0 bases and J lost 6, with 12 bases in between. This CDR3 region has 14 residues. The germline V gene encodes CDR1 SQVTM and CDR2 ANQGSEA. The CDR3 here is CSVEDPGRGNIQYF. DNA of the CDR3: TGCAGCGTTGAAGATCCAGGCAGGGGAAACATTCAGTACTTC.

This clone turned up a few times. This sequence joins TRBV29-1 and TRBJ2-3; 14 nucleotides agree with TRBD2. This CDR3 has 15 amino acids. After removal of 5 bases from V and 7 bases from J, the junction contained 8 bases not matched to a gene. CDR1 is SQVTM, CDR2 ANQGSEA, per germline. The CDR3 DNA reads TGCAGCGTTCGCGGGACTAGCGGGAGTGGTTATACGCAGTATTTT. Its translation: CSVRGTSGSGYTQYF.

This sequence joins TRBV29-1 and TRBJ2-3, with 7 bases lining up with TRBD2. J was trimmed by 0 bases and V by 6 bases; bases with no gene match: 12. Looked up from germline, CDR1 is SQVTM and CDR2 is ANQGSEA. There are 16 residues in the CDR3. DNA for the CDR3: TGCAGCGTGGCCCGACCTAGCGGAACTAGCACAGATACGCAGTATTTT. Protein sequence: CSVARPSGTSTDTQYF.

This clone has a handful of counts. The chain is built from TRBV7-2 and TRBJ2-1; D not certain. The ends were cut back, 5 bases at V and 6 bases at J, with 11 bases in the middle. CDR3 length: 13 residues. Germline CDR1 SGHTA, CDR2 FQGNSA. For the CDR3, the DNA is TGTGCCAGCAGCCTCCGGCGTTTCAATGAGCAGTTCTTC. Translated, it gives CASSLRRFNEQFF.

The table lists this clone with a few counts. V usage is TRBV11-2 and J usage is TRBJ2-1, with D perhaps TRBD2 (5 bases). The CDR3 covers 14 residues. Germline lookup yields CDR1 SGHAT and CDR2 FQNNGV. The V end was cut by 3 bases, the J end by 3 bases, with 9 bases between. The CDR3 protein is CASSLSRDYNEQFF. The CDR3 bases are TGTGCCAGCAGCTTGTCCCGGGACTACAATGAGCAGTTCTTC. Supplemented by reference TRBV11-2 and TRBJ2-1, the full variable domain reads EAGVAQSPRYKIIEKRQSVAFWCNPISGHATLYWYQQILGQGPKLLIQFQNNGVVDDSQLPKDRFSAERLKGVDSTLKIQPAKLEDSAVYLCASSLSRDYNEQFFGPGTRLTVL.

This clone was counted a few times. The rearrangement uses TRBV29-1 and TRBJ2-7; no clear D. The V gene's germline CDR1 is SQVTM and CDR2 ANQGSEA. CDR3 length equals 12 residues. With 0 bases removed from V and 5 bases from J, the gap between germline ends came to 8 bases. The CDR3 sequence: CSVEDLTNEQYF. As DNA, the CDR3 is TGCAGCGTTGAAGATCTAACCAACGAGCAGTACTTC.

This clone was detected a few times. This chain uses TRBV27 with TRBJ1-5; D is ambiguous. V lost 6 bases and J lost 1, with 16 bases in between. The CDR3 is 16 amino acids. Germline-derived CDR1 and CDR2 are MNHEY and SMNVEV (reference sequence). The CDR3 nucleotides read TGTGCCAGCAGCTCCTCGGGCGGGGTGAGCAATCAGCCCCAGCATTTT. It yields the protein CASSSSGGVSNQPQHF.

This clone appeared a few times. The chain joins TRBV30 to TRBJ1-4; D remains unclear. Germline assignment: CDR1 GTSNPN and CDR2 SVGIG (reference sequence). Trimming shortened V by 4 bases and J by 8 bases, and 11 bases separated the two germline ends. The CDR3 runs to 12 residues. The CDR3 bases are TGTGCCTGGACACGAGGGAGCGAAAAACTGTTTTTT. Its translation is CAWTRGSEKLFF.

This clone has only a few counts. The V call is TRBV15, the J call TRBJ2-1; D gene uncertain. Germline CDR1 and CDR2: LNHNV and YYDKDF (reference sequence). Trimming took off 0 bases at V and 6 bases at J, with 12 bases between the two ends. The CDR3 has 15 residues. CDR3 sequence reads: CATSRDMWGSNEQFF. Here the CDR3 DNA reads TGTGCCACCAGCAGAGATATGTGGGGAAGCAATGAGCAGTTCTTC.

The table lists this clone with a few counts. This chain joins TRBV7-2 and TRBJ2-7; D is possibly TRBD1 (5 bases). The CDR3 has 14 residues. The V gene's germline CDR1 is SGHTA and CDR2 FQGNSA. The ends were cut back, 0 bases at V and 3 bases at J, with 9 bases in the middle. CDR3 nucleotide sequence: TGTGCCAGCAGCTTAGCGCCAGGGATCTACGAGCAGTACTTC. This translates into CASSLAPGIYEQYF.